This record looks at one T cell receptor (beta chain) sequence and its context. Its antigen is not known. The entry originates in a study of OX40 agonist ivuxolimab in advanced cancers. On the study more broadly: As their treatment, patients were administered ivuxolimab, an agonistic anti-OX40 (CD134) antibody. Broader study findings: Low levels of normalized T-cell clonal expansion also appeared in some nonresponders.

Sequenced by immunoSEQ multiplex PCR; TCRdb stores in-frame clones only, minus some. In the table there are 80,000 to 95,000 clones, 70% to 90% of which are singletons. The junction had 4 bases not matched to a gene; V was cut back by 0 bases and J by 6 bases. CDR1 MGHRA and CDR2 YSYEKL come from the germline V gene. The CDR3 runs to 15 residues. This clonotype originated in an adult with an advanced solid tumor such as melanoma, head and neck, liver or kidney cancer. The genes are TRBV4-1 and TRBJ2-1; TRBD1 matches at 8 bases. The sample was CD4+ or CD8+ T cells sorted from blood, taken in a trial of the OX40 agonist ivuxolimab. In DNA form, the CDR3 reads TGCGCCAGCAGCCAAGACCGACAGGGGAGCAATGAGCAGTTCTTC. Its protein is CASSQDRQGSNEQFF.